This entry is about one T cell receptor beta chain. What it recognizes is unknown. Clones were read by immunoSEQ multiplex PCR, and TCRdb kept only the in-frame ones, dropping some. Of about 25,000 clones listed, 65% to 80% were seen once; the top ten hold 7.8%. This specimen belongs to a study of pediatric ulcerative colitis. Study conclusions and caveats: Ulcerative colitis patients shared more blood-rectal clones than controls. Acute severe colitis showed lower rectal diversity from clonal expansions.

The rectum was sampled with one to two pinch biopsies at colonoscopy. The length of the CDR3 is 16 residues. The V gene's germline CDR1 is SGHAT and CDR2 FQNNGV. The V gene end was trimmed by 4 bases and the J gene end by 0 bases; junction bases not matched to a gene: 4. The V and J genes are TRBV11-2 and TRBJ2-2; 8 nucleotides line up with TRBD2. The source of this sequence is a boy aged 10-17 years with severe ulcerative colitis. The sequencing input was gut tissue. CDR3 nucleotides: TGTGCCAGCAGCTATAGACTAGCGTCGAACACCGGGGAGCTGTTTTTT. Its translation is CASSYRLASNTGELFF.